Given below is one T cell receptor beta chain in context. Study processing details: Estimates of nucleated cell counts were drawn from the amplification of reference gene primers. Here immunoSEQ multiplex PCR was the method, and the copy in TCRdb shows in-frame clones only, minus some. V and J calls and clone size are copied from that table; D and trimming were computed from the DNA. Altogether 35,000 to 50,000 clones are present, approximately 91% being singletons, with the ten largest covering about 15%. The sample is drawn from a study of blood T cell repertoires in COVID-19. The CDR3 is 15 residues long. The V gene lost 1 base and the J gene lost 10 bases, with 20 bases spanning the gap. Germline CDR1 is SGDLS and CDR2 is YYNGEE.

This clonotype was sampled from a woman in her thirties in a cohort sampled during active COVID-19. Sequenced sample: peripheral blood. The chain joins TRBV9 to TRBJ1-2, with TRBD1 as a possible D gene (6 bases). The CDR3 DNA sequence: TGTGCCAGCAGCGTATGGGGCCGCAGGGGTAGTCCCTACACCTTC. This translates into CASSVWGRRGSPYTF. The complete variable domain, with remaining parts taken from reference TRBV9 and TRBJ1-2, reads DSGVTQTPKHLITATGQRVTLRCSPRSGDLSVYWYQQSLDQGLQFLIQYYNGEERAKGNILERFSAQQFPDLHSELNLSSLELGDSALYFCASSVWGRRGSPYTFGSGTRLTVV.